This TCR beta chain was documented in a study of shared clonotypes between healthy human individuals. Replicate PCRs run on sorted subsets employed roughly 180 ng DNA, approximately 30,000 T cell genomes. Generated by immunoSEQ multiplex PCR, the TCRdb table keeps only in-frame clones and is missing some. Seen here are about 590,000 clones, 95% observed once, and the top ten hold roughly 0.1%. As defined, naive CD8 cells were CD45RO-negative and positively selected for CCR7, with terminally differentiated effector memory CD45RA+ cells excluded. Donors included only healthy HIV-negative adults lacking recent acute infections or vaccinations. The donors were all Caucasian adults (living in Nashville, Tennessee). Findings and caveats of the study: In contrast to clonotypes shared by all four donors, non-shared clonotypes had lower generation probabilities.

V shed 1 base and J shed 3 bases, with 7 bases lying between them. This CDR3 contains 14 residues. Germline V gene sequence: CDR1 MDHEN, CDR2 SYDVKM. As for this clone: Its cognate antigen is unknown.

Sequenced sample: naive CD8+ T cells sorted from blood. V gene TRBV28 combines with J gene TRBJ1-5, with D tentatively TRBD1 (5 bases). The sequence derives from a woman in her twenties or thirties in good health. This chain's CDR3 is CASSLFRVNQPQHF. The CDR3 DNA reads TGTGCCAGCAGTTTATTCAGGGTCAATCAGCCCCAGCATTTT.